This is a list of T cell receptor beta chains from one sample in a study of blood T cell repertoires in COVID-19. Measured with immunoSEQ multiplex PCR; TCRdb has only the in-frame clones, and not every one. The sample contains roughly 160,000 clones, about 85% of which appear only once. The sample comprised PBMCs or T cells enriched from blood (not recorded which). The receptors originated from a woman aged 40 to 55 with acute COVID-19. Each CDR3 is given with its conserved first and last residue. D genes are given only for firm matches. Clone size, where shown, is once, few, many, or a class for clones that have expanded.

clone size	V gene	J gene	D gene	CDR3 protein	CDR3 DNA
NA	TRBV6-5	TRBJ2-4	TRBD1	CASSYSRTGSNIQYF	TGTGCCAGCAGTTACTCTAGGACAGGGAGCAACATTCAGTACTTC
NA	TRBV28	TRBJ2-3	NA	CASKGVGGGGTDTQYF	TGTGCCAGCAAGGGCGTAGGGGGAGGGGGGACAGATACGCAGTATTTT
once	TRBV5-1	TRBJ2-1	TRBD2	CASSSGGSSYNEQFF	TGCGCCAGCAGCTCCGGGGGGAGCTCCTACAATGAGCAGTTCTTC
NA	TRBV2	TRBJ2-1	TRBD2	CASSVTSGSFGEQFF	TGTGCCAGCAGTGTGACTAGCGGGAGCTTTGGTGAGCAGTTCTTC
NA	TRBV3-1/TRBV3-2	TRBJ2-5	NA	CASSLSLAGRGTQYF	TGTGCCAGCAGCCTCTCCCTGGCGGGCCGAGGGACCCAGTACTTC
NA	TRBV6-1	TRBJ1-2	NA	CASSETPEGKDGYTF	TGTGCCAGCAGTGAGACACCGGAGGGTAAAGATGGCTACACCTTC
NA	TRBV6-1	TRBJ2-3	TRBD2	CASSDTSGSDTQYF	TGTGCCAGCAGTGATACTAGCGGGAGTGATACGCAGTATTTT
NA	TRBV7-9	TRBJ1-2	NA	CASSLFYGYTF	TGTGCCAGCAGTCTCTTCTATGGCTACACCTTC
NA	TRBV19	TRBJ2-3	TRBD2	CASSISLAGGRNTQYF	TGTGCCAGTAGTATCTCACTAGCGGGAGGGCGCAATACGCAGTATTTT
many	TRBV2	TRBJ1-2	TRBD1	CASSISQGAYGYTF	TGTGCCAGCAGTATTTCTCAGGGGGCCTATGGCTACACCTTC
NA	TRBV11-2	TRBJ2-3	NA	CASSLGPLTDTQYF	TGTGCCAGCAGCTTAGGGCCGCTGACAGATACGCAGTATTTT
NA	TRBV24-1	TRBJ1-5	TRBD1	CATSDPGTGNQPQHF	TGTGCCACCAGTGACCCCGGGACAGGCAATCAGCCCCAGCATTTT
NA	TRBV5-8	TRBJ2-2	NA	CASSSLQGELFF	TGTGCCAGCAGCTCGCTACAGGGGGAGCTGTTTTTT
few	TRBV6-5	TRBJ1-2	NA	CASRAPGSYGYTF	TGTGCCAGCAGGGCTCCGGGGTCCTATGGCTACACCTTC
NA	TRBV29-1	TRBJ1-2	TRBD1	CSVEGDSGYTF	TGCAGCGTTGAAGGGGACAGTGGCTACACCTTC
NA	TRBV18	TRBJ2-6	TRBD1	CASSPPTGASGANVLTF	TGTGCCAGCTCACCACCTACAGGGGCCTCTGGGGCCAACGTCCTGACTTTC
NA	TRBV9	TRBJ1-2	NA	CASSATGTTAGYTF	TGTGCCAGCAGCGCCACGGGGACAACTGCTGGCTACACCTTC
few	TRBV11-1	TRBJ1-6	NA	CASSLTDRTNSPLHF	TGTGCCAGCAGCTTGACAGACAGGACCAATTCACCCCTCCACTTT
NA	TRBV20-1	TRBJ2-2	NA	CSASMTGELFF	TGCAGTGCTTCTATGACCGGGGAGCTGTTTTTT
NA	TRBV5-5	TRBJ1-1	NA	CASRPSGGIPEAFF	TGTGCCAGCAGACCTAGCGGGGGGATCCCTGAAGCTTTCTTT
NA	TRBV11-3	TRBJ2-5	NA	CASSQGQTTQETQYF	TGTGCCAGCAGCCAGGGACAAACCACACAAGAGACCCAGTACTTC
NA	TRBV7-3	TRBJ2-2	TRBD2	CASSREAGPNTGELFF	TGTGCCAGCAGCCGGGAGGCGGGGCCGAACACCGGGGAGCTGTTTTTT
NA	TRBV14	TRBJ2-7	TRBD1	CASSQAGDRGLYEQYF	TGTGCCAGCAGCCAGGCGGGGGACAGGGGGTTGTACGAGCAGTACTTC
NA	TRBV4-2	TRBJ1-1	NA	CASSQGDLNTEAFF	TGTGCCAGCAGCCAAGGGGACTTGAACACTGAAGCTTTCTTT
NA	TRBV12-3/TRBV12-4	TRBJ2-2	NA	CASTKNTGELFF	TGTGCCAGCACAAAAAACACCGGGGAGCTGTTTTTT
NA	TRBV5-6	TRBJ2-3	TRBD2	CASSLGLAESTDTQYF	TGTGCCAGCAGCTTAGGACTAGCGGAAAGCACAGATACGCAGTATTTT
NA	TRBV12-3/TRBV12-4	TRBJ1-1	NA	CASSSAYTEAFF	TGTGCCAGCAGTTCCGCGTACACTGAAGCTTTCTTT
NA	TRBV7-9	TRBJ2-3	NA	CASSFQGIDTQYF	TGTGCCAGCAGCTTTCAGGGAATAGATACGCAGTATTTT
NA	TRBV5-1	TRBJ2-7	NA	CASSMASATYEQYF	TGCGCCAGCAGTATGGCTAGCGCAACCTACGAGCAGTACTTC
NA	TRBV6-5	TRBJ1-6	TRBD1	CASSYSGTGGSPLHF	TGTGCCAGCAGTTACTCAGGGACAGGGGGTTCACCCCTCCACTTT
NA	TRBV11-2	TRBJ1-1	TRBD1	CASSLQRGQGRSEAFF	TGTGCCAGCAGCTTACAAAGGGGACAGGGGCGTAGTGAAGCTTTCTTT